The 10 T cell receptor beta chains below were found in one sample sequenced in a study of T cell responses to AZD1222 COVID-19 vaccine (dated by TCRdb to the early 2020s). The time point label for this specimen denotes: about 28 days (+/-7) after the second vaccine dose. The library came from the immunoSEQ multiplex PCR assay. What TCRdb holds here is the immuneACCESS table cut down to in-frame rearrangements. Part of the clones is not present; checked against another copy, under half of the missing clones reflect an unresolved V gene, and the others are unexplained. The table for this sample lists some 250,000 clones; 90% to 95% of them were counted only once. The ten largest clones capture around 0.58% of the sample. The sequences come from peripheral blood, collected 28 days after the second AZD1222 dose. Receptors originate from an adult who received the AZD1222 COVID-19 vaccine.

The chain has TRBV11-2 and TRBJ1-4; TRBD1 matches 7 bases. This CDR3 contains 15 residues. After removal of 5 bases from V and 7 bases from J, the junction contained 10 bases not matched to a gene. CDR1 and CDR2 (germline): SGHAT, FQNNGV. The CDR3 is CASSPLGHRGEKLFF. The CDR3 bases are TGTGCCAGCAGCCCACTCGGTCACAGGGGTGAAAAACTGTTTTTT. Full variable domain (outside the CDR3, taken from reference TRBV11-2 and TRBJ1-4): EAGVAQSPRYKIIEKRQSVAFWCNPISGHATLYWYQQILGQGPKLLIQFQNNGVVDDSQLPKDRFSAERLKGVDSTLKIQPAKLEDSAVYLCASSPLGHRGEKLFFGSGTQLSVL.

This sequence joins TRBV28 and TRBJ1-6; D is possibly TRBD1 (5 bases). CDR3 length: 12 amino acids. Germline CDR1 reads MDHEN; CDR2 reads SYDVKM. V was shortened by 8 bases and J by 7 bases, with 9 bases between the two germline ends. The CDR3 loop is CASAGGNSPLHF. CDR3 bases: TGTGCCAGCGCCGGGGGGAATTCACCCCTCCACTTT.

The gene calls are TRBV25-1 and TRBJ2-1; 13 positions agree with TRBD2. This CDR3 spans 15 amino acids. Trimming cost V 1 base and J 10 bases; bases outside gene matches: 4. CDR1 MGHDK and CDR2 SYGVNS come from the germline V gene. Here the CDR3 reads CASSESLAGGMEQFF. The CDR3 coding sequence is TGTGCCAGCAGTGAATCACTAGCGGGAGGGATGGAGCAGTTCTTC.

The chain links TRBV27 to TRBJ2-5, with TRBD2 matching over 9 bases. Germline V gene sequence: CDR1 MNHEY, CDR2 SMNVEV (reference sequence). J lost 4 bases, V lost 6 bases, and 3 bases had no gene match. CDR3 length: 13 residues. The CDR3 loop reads CASRVSGRETQYF. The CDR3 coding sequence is TGTGCCAGCAGAGTTAGCGGGAGAGAGACCCAGTACTTC.

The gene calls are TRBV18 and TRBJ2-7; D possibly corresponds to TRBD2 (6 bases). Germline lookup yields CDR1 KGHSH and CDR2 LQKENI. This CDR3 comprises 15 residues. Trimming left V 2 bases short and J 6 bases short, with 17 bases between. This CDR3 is CASSPGGVGRLEQYF. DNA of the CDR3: TGTGCCAGCTCACCAGGAGGGGTGGGGCGGCTCGAGCAGTACTTC.

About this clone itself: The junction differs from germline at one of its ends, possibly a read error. The DNA of the CDR3 is TGCGCGGCTAGCGGGAGGGCCGAGGTCGATACGCAGTATTTT. Residues: CAASGRAEVDTQYF. The chain combines TRBV3-1 (or the pseudogene TRBV3-2) with TRBJ2-3; 12 bases line up with TRBD2. Germline-derived CDR1 and CDR2 are LGHDT and YNNKEL (reference sequence). This CDR3 spans 14 amino acids.

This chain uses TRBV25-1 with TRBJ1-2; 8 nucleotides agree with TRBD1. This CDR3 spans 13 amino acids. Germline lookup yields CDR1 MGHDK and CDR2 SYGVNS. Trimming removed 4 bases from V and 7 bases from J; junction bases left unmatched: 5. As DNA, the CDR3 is TGTGCCAGCAGTGCCGACAGGGGAGGTGGCTACACCTTC. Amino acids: CASSADRGGGYTF.

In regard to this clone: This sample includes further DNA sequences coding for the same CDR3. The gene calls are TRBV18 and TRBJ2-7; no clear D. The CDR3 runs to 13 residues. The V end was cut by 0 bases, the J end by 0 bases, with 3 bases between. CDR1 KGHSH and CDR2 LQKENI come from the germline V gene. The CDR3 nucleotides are TGTGCCAGCTCACCACCGGGCTCCTACGAGCAGTACTTC. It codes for CASSPPGSYEQYF.

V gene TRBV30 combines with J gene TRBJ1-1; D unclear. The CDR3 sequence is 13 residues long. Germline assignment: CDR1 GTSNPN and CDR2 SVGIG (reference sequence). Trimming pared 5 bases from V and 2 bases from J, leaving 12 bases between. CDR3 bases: TGTGCCTGGGGTCTAATGGGAAACACTGAAGCTTTCTTT. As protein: CAWGLMGNTEAFF.

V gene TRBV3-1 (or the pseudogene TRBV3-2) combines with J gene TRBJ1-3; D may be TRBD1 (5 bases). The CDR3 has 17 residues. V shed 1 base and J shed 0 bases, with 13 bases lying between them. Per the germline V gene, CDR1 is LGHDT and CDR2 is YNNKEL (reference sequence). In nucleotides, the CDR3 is TGTGCCAGCAGCCAAGGACGGGGGTCGCTCTCTGGAAACACCATATATTTT. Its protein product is CASSQGRGSLSGNTIYF.